These 14 T cell receptor beta chains share one sample of origin, sequenced in a study of blood T cell repertoires in COVID-19. Sequencing used immunoSEQ multiplex PCR; TCRdb keeps in-frame clones, though not all of them. The sample yields about 130,000 clones, over 75% seen once. The sequenced sample consisted of peripheral blood. The receptors stem from a woman aged 80 or over with acute or convalescent COVID-19.

The chain links TRBV11-1 to TRBJ2-3; 7 bases fit TRBD2. Losses at the gene ends were 5 bases for V and 2 bases for J; bases not matched to a gene: 10. This CDR3 is 16 amino acids long. Germline CDR1 reads SGHAT; CDR2 reads FQDESV (reference sequence). The CDR3 reads CASSPTAGSYTDTQYF. CDR3 in DNA: TGTGCCAGCAGCCCTACAGCGGGGTCTTACACAGATACGCAGTATTTT.

V usage is TRBV6-5 and J usage is TRBJ1-4; 8 bases align to TRBD1. This CDR3 has 14 residues. From germline, CDR1 is MNHEY and CDR2 SVGAGI. Trimming took 2 bases from V and 8 from J; bases not matched to a gene: 4. CDR3 protein: CASSYNRGEEKLFF. The CDR3 bases are TGTGCCAGCAGTTACAACAGGGGGGAGGAAAAACTGTTTTTT.

V usage is TRBV5-1 and J usage is TRBJ1-2; D remains unclear. From germline, CDR1 is SGHRS and CDR2 YFSETQ. The CDR3 covers 14 residues. The ends were cut back, 1 base at V and 8 bases at J, with 15 bases in the middle. In nucleotides, the CDR3 is TGCGCCAGCAGCTTGCCCCCGAGCCCAGGAGGCTACACCTTC. This gives the protein CASSLPPSPGGYTF.

CDR3 nucleotide sequence: TGTGCCAGCAGTTACACCGGGACAGGGCCCTACGAGCAGTACTTC. Amino acids: CASSYTGTGPYEQYF. This chain joins TRBV6-5 and TRBJ2-7, with 9 bases matching TRBD1. The CDR3 is 15 amino acids. Unmatched junction bases numbered 4, after V lost 2 bases and J lost 2 bases. Germline CDR1 reads MNHEY; CDR2 reads SVGAGI.

This rearrangement joins TRBV5-1 to TRBJ2-1; TRBD2 might be the D (7 bases). The CDR3 runs to 15 residues. V was pared by 4 bases and J by 7 bases, with 18 bases between. Germline CDR1 and CDR2: SGHRS and YFSETQ. The CDR3 region has the DNA TGCGCCAGCAGCGTGGGGGGGGGCCGGAGGAATGAGCAGTTCTTC. Amino acid sequence: CASSVGGGRRNEQFF.

V is TRBV6-5 and J is TRBJ2-1; TRBD1 matches at 9 bases. Germline V CDR1 and CDR2: MNHEY, SVGAGI. This CDR3 spans 15 amino acids. V lost 10 bases to trimming and J lost 5 bases; unmatched junction nucleotides: 12. The CDR3 loop reads CATTPPTGGDNEQFF. The DNA of the CDR3 is TGTGCCACCACCCCCCCAACAGGGGGCGACAATGAGCAGTTCTTC.

For the CDR3, the DNA is TGCAGCGCCCGGGGACAGACTAACTATGGCTACACCTTC. It codes for CSARGQTNYGYTF. This rearrangement joins TRBV29-1 to TRBJ1-2, with 7 bases lining up with TRBD1. The CDR3 runs 13 residues. Trimming removed 7 bases from V and 0 bases from J; junction bases left unmatched: 5. Germline CDR1 and CDR2: SQVTM and ANQGSEA.

The chain is built from TRBV9 and TRBJ2-2; TRBD1 aligns across 7 bases. V lost 3 bases, J lost 0 bases, and 8 bases stayed unmatched. Germline V CDR1 and CDR2: SGDLS, YYNGEE. The CDR3 runs 17 residues. The CDR3 loop is CASSGIDRASNTGELFF. The CDR3 DNA reads as TGTGCCAGCAGCGGGATTGACAGGGCTTCGAACACCGGGGAGCTGTTTTTT.

This rearrangement joins TRBV2 to TRBJ2-2; 9 positions agree with TRBD1. CDR3 length equals 18 residues. J was trimmed by 1 base and V by 6 bases; bases with no gene match: 12. From germline, CDR1 is SNHLY and CDR2 FYNNEI. CDR3 sequence: CASSFPQHRGQNTGELFF. DNA of the CDR3: TGTGCCAGCAGCTTTCCACAACACAGGGGGCAGAACACCGGGGAGCTGTTTTTT.

The chain employs TRBV5-4 and TRBJ2-1; 14 positions match TRBD2. The ends lost 0 bases at V and 4 bases at J; junction bases unmatched: 3. CDR3 length: 17 amino acids. Germline CDR1 is SGHNT and CDR2 is YYREEE (reference sequence). The CDR3 DNA reads as TGTGCCAGCAGCTTGGCGTGGACTAGCGGGGGGTACAATGAGCAGTTCTTC. Residues: CASSLAWTSGGYNEQFF.

In its sample, this clone was seen a few times. J is TRBJ1-5 and V is TRBV4-1; TRBD1 aligns across 10 bases. Germline CDR1 reads MGHRA; CDR2 reads YSYEKL. The J segment lost 7 bases and the V segment lost 0 bases, leaving 6 bases of the junction unmatched. This CDR3 is 16 amino acids long. The CDR3 region is CASSQDFGQGGQPQHF. The CDR3 DNA follows: TGCGCCAGCAGCCAAGATTTCGGACAGGGGGGACAGCCCCAGCATTTT.

On this clone itself: This sample includes further DNA sequences coding for the same CDR3. The V gene is TRBV2, the J gene TRBJ2-5, with unresolved D. CDR1 and CDR2 (germline): SNHLY, FYNNEI. The CDR3 has 12 residues. V shed 0 bases and J shed 4 bases, with 3 bases lying between them. CDR3 nucleotides: TGTGCCAGCAGTGAAGCGCGAGAGACCCAGTACTTC. This sequence encodes CASSEARETQYF.

The CDR3 nucleotides read TGCAGTGCTAGTCCGGACAGCAATTCACCCCTCCACTTT. Translation: CSASPDSNSPLHF. The chain links TRBV20-1 to TRBJ1-6, with D perhaps TRBD1 (6 bases). This CDR3 has 13 amino acids. The V gene lost 3 bases and the J gene lost 7 bases, with 10 bases spanning the gap. Per germline, CDR1 DFQATT and CDR2 SNEGSKA (reference sequence).

This chain joins TRBV27 and TRBJ1-5; D is uncertain. Deletions cut 2 bases from V and 5 bases from J, with 7 bases between. CDR3 length: 13 amino acids. The germline V gene has CDR1 MNHEY and CDR2 SMNVEV (reference sequence). This CDR3 reads CASSLNGDQPQHF. As DNA, the CDR3 is TGTGCCAGCAGTTTAAACGGGGATCAGCCCCAGCATTTT.